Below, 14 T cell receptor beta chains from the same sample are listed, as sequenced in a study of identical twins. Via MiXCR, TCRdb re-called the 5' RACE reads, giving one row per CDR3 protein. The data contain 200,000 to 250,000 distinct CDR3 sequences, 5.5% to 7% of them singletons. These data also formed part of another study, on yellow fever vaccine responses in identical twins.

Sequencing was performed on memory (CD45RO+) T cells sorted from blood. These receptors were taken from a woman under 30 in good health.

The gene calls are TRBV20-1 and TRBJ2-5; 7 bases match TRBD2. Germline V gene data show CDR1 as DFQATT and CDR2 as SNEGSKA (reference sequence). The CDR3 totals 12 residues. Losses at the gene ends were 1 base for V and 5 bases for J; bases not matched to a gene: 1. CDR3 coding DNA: TGCAGTGCTAGAGTGGGAGGGGAGACCCAGTACTTC. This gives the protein CSARVGGETQYF.

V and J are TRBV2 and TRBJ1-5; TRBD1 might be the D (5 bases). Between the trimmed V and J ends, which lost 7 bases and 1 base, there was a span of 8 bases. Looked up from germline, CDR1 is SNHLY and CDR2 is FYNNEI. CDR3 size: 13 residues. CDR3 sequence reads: CASTRASNQPQHF. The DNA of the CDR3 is TGTGCCAGCACCAGGGCAAGCAATCAGCCCCAGCATTTT.

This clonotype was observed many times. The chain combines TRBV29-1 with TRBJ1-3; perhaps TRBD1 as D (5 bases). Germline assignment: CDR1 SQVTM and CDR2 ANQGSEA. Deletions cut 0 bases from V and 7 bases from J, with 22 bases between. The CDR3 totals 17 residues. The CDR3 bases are TGCAGCGTTGAAGATCTATCGGGCTTCCAAAAGGGGAACACCATATATTTT. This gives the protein CSVEDLSGFQKGNTIYF.

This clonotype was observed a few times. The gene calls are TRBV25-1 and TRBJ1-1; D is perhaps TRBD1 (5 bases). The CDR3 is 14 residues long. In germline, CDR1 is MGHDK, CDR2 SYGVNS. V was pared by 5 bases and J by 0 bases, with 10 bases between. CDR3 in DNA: TGTGCCAGCAGTCGTCCGGGACTGAACACTGAAGCTTTCTTT. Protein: CASSRPGLNTEAFF. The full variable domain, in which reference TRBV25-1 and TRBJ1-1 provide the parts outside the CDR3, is EADIYQTPRYLVIGTGKKITLECSQTMGHDKMYWYQQDPGMELHLIHYSYGVNSTEKGDLSSESTVSRIRTEHFPLTLESARPSHTSQYLCASSRPGLNTEAFFGQGTRLTVV.

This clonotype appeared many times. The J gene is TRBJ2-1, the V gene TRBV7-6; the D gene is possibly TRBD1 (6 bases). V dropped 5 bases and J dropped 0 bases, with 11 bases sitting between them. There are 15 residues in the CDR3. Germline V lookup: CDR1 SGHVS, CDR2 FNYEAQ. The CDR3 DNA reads TGTGCCAGCAGCCCCCTGGACAGCTCCTACAATGAGCAGTTCTTC. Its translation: CASSPLDSSYNEQFF.

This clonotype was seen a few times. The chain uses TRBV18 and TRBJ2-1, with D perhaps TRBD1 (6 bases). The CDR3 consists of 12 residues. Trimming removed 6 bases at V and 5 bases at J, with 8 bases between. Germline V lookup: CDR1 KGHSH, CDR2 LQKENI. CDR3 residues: CASSRQDNEQFF. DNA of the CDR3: TGTGCCAGCTCCCGACAGGACAATGAGCAGTTCTTC.

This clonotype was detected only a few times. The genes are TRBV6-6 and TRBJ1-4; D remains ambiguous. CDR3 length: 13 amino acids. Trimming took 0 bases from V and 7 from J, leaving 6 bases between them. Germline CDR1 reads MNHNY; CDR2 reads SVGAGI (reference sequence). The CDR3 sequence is CASSYSPGEKLFF. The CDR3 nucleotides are TGTGCCAGCAGTTACTCCCCGGGTGAAAAACTGTTTTTT.

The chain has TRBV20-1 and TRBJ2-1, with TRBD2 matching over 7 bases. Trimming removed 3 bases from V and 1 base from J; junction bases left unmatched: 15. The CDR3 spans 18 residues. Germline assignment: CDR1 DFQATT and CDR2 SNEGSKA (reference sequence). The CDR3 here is CSASGLSGEGGSYNEQFF. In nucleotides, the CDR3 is TGCAGTGCTAGCGGACTTTCGGGGGAGGGCGGATCCTACAATGAGCAGTTCTTC.

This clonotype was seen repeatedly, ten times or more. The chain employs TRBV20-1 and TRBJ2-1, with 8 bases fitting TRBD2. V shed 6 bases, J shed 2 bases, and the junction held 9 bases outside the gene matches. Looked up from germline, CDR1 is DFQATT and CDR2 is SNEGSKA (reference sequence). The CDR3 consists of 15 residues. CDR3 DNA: TGCAGTGCATTCGGGAGCGGGGGCCCCTACAATGAGCAGTTCTTC. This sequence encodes CSAFGSGGPYNEQFF.

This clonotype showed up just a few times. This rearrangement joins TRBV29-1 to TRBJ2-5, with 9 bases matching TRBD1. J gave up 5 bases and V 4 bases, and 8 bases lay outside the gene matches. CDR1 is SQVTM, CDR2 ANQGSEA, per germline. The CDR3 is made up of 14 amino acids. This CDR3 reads CSVASGTGIETQYF. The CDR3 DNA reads TGCAGCGTTGCCTCCGGGACAGGGATTGAGACCCAGTACTTC.

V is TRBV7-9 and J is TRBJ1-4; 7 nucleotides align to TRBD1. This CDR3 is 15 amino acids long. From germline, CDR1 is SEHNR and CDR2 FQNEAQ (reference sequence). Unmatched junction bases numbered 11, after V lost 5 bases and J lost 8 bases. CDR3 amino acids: CASSPMGTVGEKLFF. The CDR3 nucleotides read TGTGCCAGCAGCCCGATGGGGACAGTTGGGGAAAAACTGTTTTTT.

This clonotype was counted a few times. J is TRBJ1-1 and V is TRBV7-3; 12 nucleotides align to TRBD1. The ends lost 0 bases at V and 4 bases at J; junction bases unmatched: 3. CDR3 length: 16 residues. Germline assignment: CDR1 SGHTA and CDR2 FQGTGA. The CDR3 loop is CASSLTGTGGGTEAFF. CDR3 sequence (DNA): TGTGCCAGCAGCTTAACGGGGACAGGGGGCGGCACTGAAGCTTTCTTT.

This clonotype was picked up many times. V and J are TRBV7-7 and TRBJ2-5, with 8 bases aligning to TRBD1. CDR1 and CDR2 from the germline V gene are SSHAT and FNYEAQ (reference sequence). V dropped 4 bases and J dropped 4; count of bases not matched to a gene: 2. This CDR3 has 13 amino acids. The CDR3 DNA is TGTGCCAGCAGCTCAGGGGGCCCAGAGACCCAGTACTTC. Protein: CASSSGGPETQYF.

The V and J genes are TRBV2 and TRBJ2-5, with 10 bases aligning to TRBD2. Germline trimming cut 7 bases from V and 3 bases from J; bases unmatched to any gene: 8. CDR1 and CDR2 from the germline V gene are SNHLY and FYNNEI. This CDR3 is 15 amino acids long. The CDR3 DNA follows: TGTGCCAGCACGACTAGCGGGTTTAGGGAAGAGACCCAGTACTTC. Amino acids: CASTTSGFREETQYF.